This T cell receptor (beta chain) was captured by sequencing in a study of blood T cell repertoires in COVID-19. About the study: The study drew acute and convalescent COVID-19 samples from the United States, Italy and Spain. Nucleic acid was either cDNA or gDNA, and it came from T cells, B-cell-depleted T cells, or PBMCs.

This clone has just one count. The V gene end was trimmed by 4 bases and the J gene end by 3 bases; junction bases not matched to a gene: 7. The CDR3 spans 16 residues. Germline CDR1 is KGHSH and CDR2 is LQKENI. The repertoire was sequenced with immunoSEQ multiplex PCR; TCRdb's copy has only in-frame clones and lacks some. The table shows some 160,000 clones, with approximately 84% occurring only once. The V call is TRBV18, the J call TRBJ2-3, with 10 bases identical to TRBD1. Input material: peripheral blood. The sequence was obtained from a man between 70 and 80 years old with active or convalescent COVID-19. CDR3 in amino acids: CASSLRQGARTDTQYF. DNA of the CDR3: TGTGCCAGCTCACTTCGACAGGGGGCGCGGACAGATACGCAGTATTTT.